This passage covers 28 T cell receptor beta chains from one sample sequenced in a study of shared clonotypes between healthy human individuals. Profiling relied on immunoSEQ multiplex PCR, and the TCRdb table lists in-frame clones only, not all of them. The repertoire holds hundreds of thousands of clones, 90% to 96% seen once, with approximately 0.06% in the top ten. The sequencing input was naive CD4+ T cells sorted from blood. The subset is: CD45RA+ positively selected. These TCRs come from a woman aged 25 to 45 in good health.

The chain carries TRBV28 and TRBJ2-5; 8 nucleotides match TRBD1. The J call may be faulty, since TRBJ2-7 better matches the DNA end. The CDR3 loop spans 15 amino acids. Germline values: CDR1 MDHEN, CDR2 SYDVKM. CDR3 in DNA: TGTGCCAGCAGCTCGGCTGGGACAGGCTCCTACGAGCAGTACTTC. This sequence encodes CASSSAGTGSYEQYF.

The chain joins TRBV27 to TRBJ2-7; D possibly matches TRBD1 or TRBD2 (5 bases each). Germline values: CDR1 MNHEY, CDR2 SMNVEV (reference sequence). Trimming left V 2 bases short and J 0 bases short, with 8 bases between. There are 14 residues in the CDR3. CDR3 residues: CASSLTGPSYEQYF. CDR3 coding DNA: TGTGCCAGCAGTTTAACGGGGCCCTCCTACGAGCAGTACTTC.

J is TRBJ2-3 and V is TRBV5-4, with 11 bases fitting TRBD1. Germline values: CDR1 SGHNT, CDR2 YYREEE (reference sequence). This CDR3 is built from 15 residues. V shed 9 bases, J shed 4 bases, and the junction held 10 bases outside the gene matches. The CDR3 spells CATLHRDRGSDTQYF. The DNA for the CDR3 is TGTGCCACTCTGCATAGGGACAGGGGGTCAGATACGCAGTATTTT.

The chain carries TRBV6-5 and TRBJ2-3; the match to TRBD1 covers 9 bases. V trimming: 7 bases; J trimming: 1 base; junction bases outside the gene matches: 3. Per germline, CDR1 MNHEY and CDR2 SVGAGI. The length of the CDR3 is 14 residues. The CDR3, as DNA: TGTGCCAGCAAACGGACAGGGGGCACAGATACGCAGTATTTT. It is translated as CASKRTGGTDTQYF.

CDR3 amino acids: CASSPLGLATETQYF. CDR3 nucleotide sequence: TGTGCCAGCAGCCCTCTGGGACTAGCGACAGAGACCCAGTACTTC. The chain links TRBV4-2 to TRBJ2-5; TRBD2 aligns across 10 bases. The germline CDR1 and CDR2 sequences are LGHNA and YNFKEQ. With 4 bases clipped from V and 4 bases from J, the junction kept 6 bases outside the gene matches. This CDR3 spans 15 amino acids.

This rearrangement joins TRBV10-1 to TRBJ2-6, with TRBD1 identical over 8 bases. Germline CDR1 WNHNN, CDR2 SYGVQD (reference sequence). The ends lost 5 bases at V and 0 bases at J; junction bases unmatched: 12. This CDR3 comprises 19 residues. For the CDR3, the DNA is TGCGCCAGCAGTCGGACTGACAGGGGAATTCCCTCTGGGGCCAACGTCCTGACTTTC. It encodes CASSRTDRGIPSGANVLTF.

The chain employs TRBV19 and TRBJ1-2; the D gene is possibly TRBD1 (6 bases). Trimming took 4 bases from V and 5 from J, leaving 8 bases between them. The CDR3 length is 12 residues. Germline lookup yields CDR1 LNHDA and CDR2 SQIVND (reference sequence). As DNA, the CDR3 is TGTGCCAGTAGTACCCAGGGGTATGGCTACACCTTC. It codes for CASSTQGYGYTF.

This chain connects TRBV6-6 to TRBJ2-5, with 11 bases fitting TRBD1. V gave up 6 bases and J gave up 5 bases; unmatched junction bases: 8. Germline lookup yields CDR1 MNHNY and CDR2 SVGAGI (reference sequence). CDR3 length equals 15 residues. The CDR3 sequence: CASSQDRGRRETQYF. CDR3 in DNA: TGTGCCAGCAGCCAGGACAGGGGGCGCCGGGAGACCCAGTACTTC.

V gene TRBV9 combines with J gene TRBJ2-7, with TRBD2 matching over 10 bases. The germline gives CDR1 SGDLS, CDR2 YYNGEE. Trimming took 4 bases from V and 2 from J; bases not matched to a gene: 3. The CDR3 totals 14 residues. The CDR3 is CASSTSGTPYEQYF. CDR3 nucleotides: TGTGCCAGCAGCACTAGCGGGACCCCCTACGAGCAGTACTTC.

This chain uses TRBV5-1 with TRBJ2-7; 9 bases match TRBD2. This CDR3 is 15 amino acids long. Germline CDR1 is SGHRS and CDR2 is YFSETQ. Germline trimming cut 0 bases from V and 5 bases from J; bases unmatched to any gene: 6. The CDR3 nucleotides read TGCGCCAGCAGCTTGGCGGTAGCGGGAGCCCACGAGCAGTACTTC. This translates into CASSLAVAGAHEQYF. Full variable domain (outside the CDR3, taken from reference TRBV5-1 and TRBJ2-7): KAGVTQTPRYLIKTRGQQVTLSCSPISGHRSVSWYQQTPGQGLQFLFEYFSETQRNKGNFPGRFSGRQFSNSRSEMNVSTLELGDSALYLCASSLAVAGAHEQYFGPGTRLTVT.

This clone came up once. The V gene is TRBV7-9, the J gene TRBJ2-5; 10 nucleotides match TRBD2. The CDR3 is 17 amino acids. Germline assignment: CDR1 SEHNR and CDR2 FQNEAQ (reference sequence). V lost 2 bases, J lost 3 bases, and 9 bases stayed unmatched. DNA of the CDR3: TGTGCCAGCAGCTTAACGAACTGGCTAGCGGGGGAAGAGACCCAGTACTTC. This encodes CASSLTNWLAGEETQYF.

V gene TRBV6-5 combines with J gene TRBJ1-2; D is ambiguous. V was cut by 2 bases and J by 4 bases, with 11 bases left in between. CDR3 length: 14 residues. CDR1 MNHEY and CDR2 SVGAGI come from the germline V gene. CDR3: CASSYAGAIYGYTF. The CDR3 DNA reads as TGTGCCAGCAGTTACGCGGGCGCTATCTATGGCTACACCTTC.

This rearrangement joins TRBV4-2 to TRBJ2-7, with D possibly being TRBD2 (6 bases). Trimming left V 1 base short and J 0 bases short, with 13 bases between. In germline, CDR1 is LGHNA, CDR2 YNFKEQ. This CDR3 is built from 16 residues. The CDR3: CASSQGDGGNSYEQYF. In DNA, the CDR3 is TGTGCCAGCAGCCAAGGGGACGGGGGAAACTCCTACGAGCAGTACTTC.

This clone was recorded once. Here the CDR3 reads CASSIGFSSGGDEQFF. The CDR3, as DNA: TGTGCCAGTAGTATAGGCTTCTCTAGCGGGGGGGATGAGCAGTTCTTC. The chain is built from TRBV19 and TRBJ2-1, with 12 nucleotides matching TRBD2. Germline CDR1 reads LNHDA; CDR2 reads SQIVND (reference sequence). The CDR3 has 16 residues. Germline trimming cut 1 base from V and 8 bases from J; bases unmatched to any gene: 6.

This chain joins TRBV5-1 and TRBJ2-7; D is perhaps TRBD1 (6 bases). Per the germline V gene, CDR1 is SGHRS and CDR2 is YFSETQ. V was shortened by 6 bases and J by 0 bases, with 10 bases between the two germline ends. CDR3 length: 13 amino acids. CDR3 in amino acids: CASTLQGSYEQYF. CDR3 nucleotide sequence: TGCGCCAGCACCCTACAGGGCTCCTACGAGCAGTACTTC.

This clone was counted a single time. This chain connects TRBV28 to TRBJ2-4; D perhaps matches TRBD1 (7 bases). There are 15 residues in the CDR3. Trimming removed 10 bases from V and 0 bases from J, with 16 bases in between. Germline V lookup: CDR1 MDHEN, CDR2 SYDVKM. This CDR3 is CATRNQGGAKNIQYF. CDR3 coding DNA: TGTGCCACCAGAAATCAGGGGGGAGCCAAAAACATTCAGTACTTC. Based on the CDR3 plus reference TRBV28 and TRBJ2-4, the full variable domain is DVKVTQSSRYLVKRTGEKVFLECVQDMDHENMFWYRQDPGLGLRLIYFSYDVKMKEKGDIPEGYSVSREKKERFSLILESASTNQTSMYLCATRNQGGAKNIQYFGAGTRLSVL.

The chain carries TRBV7-6 and TRBJ1-5; 8 bases fit TRBD1. The CDR3 is made up of 16 amino acids. CDR1 is SGHVS and CDR2 is FNYEAQ in the germline V gene. Trimming removed 0 bases from V and 5 bases from J; junction bases left unmatched: 6. The CDR3 sequence: CASSLAADRDDQPQHF. The CDR3 DNA sequence: TGTGCCAGCAGCTTAGCTGCGGACAGGGATGATCAGCCCCAGCATTTT.

V gene TRBV2 combines with J gene TRBJ2-7, with 9 bases that match TRBD2. Trimming removed 2 bases from V and 6 bases from J; junction bases left unmatched: 8. Germline lookup yields CDR1 SNHLY and CDR2 FYNNEI. The CDR3 consists of 15 residues. The CDR3 DNA reads TGTGCCAGCAGTGAAATTAGCGGGAGATCCACCGAGCAGTACTTC. The encoded protein is CASSEISGRSTEQYF.

The V gene is TRBV29-1, the J gene TRBJ1-1; possibly TRBD1 for D (6 bases). Germline assignment: CDR1 SQVTM and CDR2 ANQGSEA. The CDR3 has 13 residues. V was pared by 7 bases and J by 3 bases, with 15 bases between. CDR3 protein: CSAFRDTDTEAFF. The CDR3 region has the DNA TGCAGCGCATTCCGGGACACGGACACTGAAGCTTTCTTT.

Turning to this clone: The sample holds other DNA sequences that translate to the same CDR3. The chain recombines TRBV2 with TRBJ2-2; D unresolved. This CDR3 has 13 amino acids. V was shortened by 7 bases and J by 5 bases, with 11 bases between the two germline ends. CDR1 is SNHLY and CDR2 is FYNNEI in the germline V gene. CDR3 amino acids: CASNRDITGELFF. CDR3 sequence (DNA): TGTGCCAGCAACCGCGACATAACCGGGGAGCTGTTTTTT.

In this sample, this clone turned up once. In nucleotides, the CDR3 is TGTGCCAGCAGACCAACTCCAGGAGCTGGAAACACCATATATTTT. It yields the protein CASRPTPGAGNTIYF. The chain links TRBV28 to TRBJ1-3; D ambiguous. This CDR3 is built from 15 residues. CDR1 is MDHEN, CDR2 SYDVKM, per germline. Trimming cost V 6 bases and J 2 bases, with 14 bases left between them.

The genes are TRBV7-9 and TRBJ2-7; no firm D call. CDR1 SEHNR and CDR2 FQNEAQ come from the germline V gene (reference sequence). V lost 4 bases, J lost 6 bases, and 7 bases lay in between. CDR3 length: 11 amino acids. The CDR3 nucleotides are TGTGCCAGCAGCTCCCCCCGCGAGCAGTACTTC. This codes for CASSSPREQYF. The variable domain in full, completed from reference TRBV7-9 and TRBJ2-7, reads DTGVSQNPRHKITKRGQNVTFRCDPISEHNRLYWYRQTLGQGPEFLTYFQNEAQLEKSRLLSDRFSAERPKGSFSTLEIQRTEQGDSAMYLCASSSPREQYFGPGTRLTVT.

This rearrangement joins TRBV10-3 to TRBJ1-5; 7 bases match TRBD1. J was trimmed by 9 bases and V by 6 bases; bases with no gene match: 5. Germline lookup yields CDR1 ENHRY and CDR2 SYGVKD. The CDR3 covers 12 residues. The CDR3 here is CAISPGGGPQHF. The CDR3 region has the DNA TGTGCCATCAGCCCAGGGGGAGGGCCCCAGCATTTT.

This chain links TRBV2 with TRBJ2-5; D remains unclear. The germline V gene has CDR1 SNHLY and CDR2 FYNNEI. Trimming took 4 bases from V and 1 from J, leaving 7 bases between them. This CDR3 is built from 13 residues. CDR3 protein: CASSVGFQETQYF. The CDR3 nucleotides are TGTGCCAGCAGTGTAGGGTTCCAAGAGACCCAGTACTTC.

The rearrangement uses TRBV19 and TRBJ1-2; D might be TRBD1 (5 bases). V lost 6 bases and J lost 8, with 19 bases in between. This CDR3 region has 14 residues. Looked up from germline, CDR1 is LNHDA and CDR2 is SQIVND (reference sequence). This CDR3 reads CASRHTGGIRGYTF. CDR3 DNA: TGTGCCAGTAGGCACACAGGAGGGATTCGGGGCTACACCTTC.

Here the CDR3 DNA reads TGTGCCAGCAGAACCGGGACAGCCCTTTACAATGAGCAGTTCTTC. The encoded protein is CASRTGTALYNEQFF. The chain employs TRBV28 and TRBJ2-1, with 7 nucleotides matching TRBD1. This CDR3 has 15 amino acids. The trim removed 6 bases at V and 4 bases at J, leaving 9 bases unmatched. Germline V gives CDR1 MDHEN, CDR2 SYDVKM.

The chain couples TRBV5-4 to TRBJ2-7; 9 nucleotides align to TRBD2. The CDR3 spans 17 residues. Germline lookup yields CDR1 SGHNT and CDR2 YYREEE (reference sequence). With 2 bases clipped from V and 2 bases from J, the junction kept 11 bases outside the gene matches. DNA of the CDR3: TGTGCCAGCAGCTTCGAACCCCCCTCTAGCGGGGCCTACGAGCAGTACTTC. This codes for CASSFEPPSSGAYEQYF.

Regarding this clone: The sample carries other DNA sequences with the same CDR3. The J gene is TRBJ2-2, the V gene TRBV5-1; 8 positions match TRBD1. Germline V gives CDR1 SGHRS, CDR2 YFSETQ. The CDR3 covers 16 residues. V shed 0 bases and J 1 base; nucleotides not matched to a gene: 2. DNA for the CDR3: TGCGCCAGCAGCTTGGTAGGACAGGGGAACACCGGGGAGCTGTTTTTT. Translation: CASSLVGQGNTGELFF. The whole variable domain, filled in from reference TRBV5-1 and TRBJ2-2, reads KAGVTQTPRYLIKTRGQQVTLSCSPISGHRSVSWYQQTPGQGLQFLFEYFSETQRNKGNFPGRFSGRQFSNSRSEMNVSTLELGDSALYLCASSLVGQGNTGELFFGEGSRLTVL.